Below, 19 T cell receptor beta chains from the same sample are listed, as sequenced in a study of response to subunit inactivated influenza vaccine. TCRdb called the RT-PCR reads again in MiXCR, with one record for every CDR3 protein. Of some 190,000 distinct CDR3 sequences listed, roughly an eighth are singletons. The starting material was CD8+ T cells sorted from PBMCs, obtained 5 days after vaccination. Receptors originate from a man in his forties or fifties who received an inactivated influenza vaccine.

This chain joins TRBV24-1 and TRBJ2-1, with 10 bases fitting TRBD2. The CDR3 is made up of 15 amino acids. CDR1 and CDR2 from the germline V gene are KGHDR and SFDVKD. The trim removed 9 bases at V and 5 bases at J, leaving 9 bases unmatched. CDR3 DNA: TGTGCCACCGAACCGGGACTAGCGTCTAACAATGAGCAGTTCTTC. Protein: CATEPGLASNNEQFF.

The V gene is TRBV27, the J gene TRBJ2-3; D is uncertain. The CDR3 contains 13 residues. The V gene's germline CDR1 is MNHEY and CDR2 SMNVEV (reference sequence). V was trimmed by 5 bases and J by 6 bases, leaving 12 bases between them. CDR3: CASSQTVLDTQYF. In nucleotides, the CDR3 is TGTGCCAGCAGTCAAACAGTACTCGATACGCAGTATTTT.

This clonotype was detected only a few times. The rearrangement links TRBV11-2 to TRBJ2-2; D remains unclear. V was shortened by 1 base and J by 0 bases, with 9 bases between the two germline ends. The CDR3 loop spans 16 amino acids. Germline V gene data show CDR1 as SGHAT and CDR2 as FQNNGV. The CDR3 loop reads CASSLGTLSNTGELFF. The CDR3 region has the DNA TGTGCCAGCAGCTTAGGCACTTTGTCGAACACCGGGGAGCTGTTTTTT.

This clonotype was counted at least ten times. The chain combines TRBV11-2 with TRBJ2-1, with D perhaps assigned TRBD1 or TRBD2 (5 bases each). Germline CDR1 and CDR2: SGHAT and FQNNGV. The CDR3 covers 16 residues. Trimming took 4 bases from V and 5 from J, leaving 18 bases between them. In nucleotides, the CDR3 is TGTGCCAGCAGCTCATATGGGACGGGCGTGGACAATGAGCAGTTCTTC. Translation gives CASSSYGTGVDNEQFF.

This clonotype appeared many times. This sequence joins TRBV29-1 and TRBJ2-3; D possibly corresponds to TRBD2 (7 bases). V was shortened by 7 bases and J by 0 bases, with 14 bases between the two germline ends. The length of the CDR3 is 14 residues. CDR1 is SQVTM and CDR2 is ANQGSEA in the germline V gene. Here the CDR3 reads CSAVGGHSTDTQYF. The CDR3, as DNA: TGCAGCGCAGTGGGGGGGCACAGCACAGATACGCAGTATTTT.

The rearrangement uses TRBV11-2 and TRBJ2-1, with 8 nucleotides matching TRBD1. The CDR3 covers 18 residues. Per the germline V gene, CDR1 is SGHAT and CDR2 is FQNNGV. V shed 0 bases, J shed 4 bases, and the junction held 11 bases outside the gene matches. As DNA, the CDR3 is TGTGCCAGCAGCTTAGAATTAGGAGGGACAGGCCTATACAATGAGCAGTTCTTC. Translated, it gives CASSLELGGTGLYNEQFF.

About this clonotype itself: The junction shows a germline mismatch at one end, possibly a read error. The chain carries TRBV7-9 and TRBJ2-1; tentatively, D is TRBD1 or TRBD2 (5 bases each). This CDR3 comprises 13 residues. Germline loops: CDR1 SEHNR, CDR2 FQNEAQ (reference sequence). The CDR3 loop reads CASSFGAYSEQFF. The CDR3 DNA is TGTGCCAGCAGCTTCGGGGCCTACAGTGAGCAGTTCTTC. Using reference TRBV7-9 and TRBJ2-1 for the parts outside the CDR3, the full variable domain is DTGVSQNPRHKITKRGQNVTFRCDPISEHNRLYWYRQTLGQGPEFLTYFQNEAQLEKSRLLSDRFSAERPKGSFSTLEIQRTEQGDSAMYLCASSFGAYSEQFFGPGTRLTVL.

This clonotype was observed a few times. This sequence joins TRBV11-2 and TRBJ2-5, with TRBD2 matching 12 bases. The CDR3 is 17 amino acids. The V gene end was trimmed by 1 base and the J gene end by 2 bases; junction bases not matched to a gene: 5. From germline, CDR1 is SGHAT and CDR2 FQNNGV. DNA for the CDR3: TGTGCCAGCAGCTTAGTCGGGACTAGCGGGTATCAAGAGACCCAGTACTTC. Protein: CASSLVGTSGYQETQYF.

This clonotype has more than one count but fewer than ten. This sequence joins TRBV6-2 or TRBV6-3 and TRBJ2-1; TRBD1 matches at 8 bases. The CDR3 has 16 amino acids. Germline V lookup: CDR1 MNHEY, CDR2 SVGEGT. With V trimmed by 0 bases and J by 2 bases, 3 bases remained unmatched. The CDR3 region is CASSYSRTGTYNEQFF. DNA of the CDR3: TGTGCCAGCAGTTACTCAAGGACAGGGACCTACAATGAGCAGTTCTTC.

This clonotype showed up just a few times. The V call is TRBV30, the J call TRBJ1-1; D possibly corresponds to TRBD1 (6 bases). Per the germline V gene, CDR1 is GTSNPN and CDR2 is SVGIG (reference sequence). CDR3 size: 16 residues. With 6 bases removed from V and 1 base from J, the gap between germline ends came to 21 bases. This CDR3 reads CACPSGQGTPNTEAFF. As DNA, the CDR3 is TGTGCCTGTCCTAGTGGTCAGGGGACTCCGAACACTGAAGCTTTCTTT.

The sample holds many counts of this clonotype. This sequence joins TRBV5-1 and TRBJ2-5; D is undetermined. The CDR3 spans 15 residues. The ends were cut back, 0 bases at V and 2 bases at J, with 11 bases in the middle. Looked up from germline, CDR1 is SGHRS and CDR2 is YFSETQ. CDR3 amino acids: CASSLGLSTQETQYF. CDR3 sequence (DNA): TGCGCCAGCAGCTTGGGACTCTCAACTCAAGAGACCCAGTACTTC.

This clonotype has just a few counts. This CDR3 is CASSVVAGYGTGELFF. The CDR3 DNA is TGTGCCAGCAGCGTAGTCGCTGGTTATGGGACCGGGGAGCTGTTTTTT. The V call is TRBV9, the J call TRBJ2-2; D gene uncertain. The CDR3 is made up of 16 amino acids. Germline CDR1 reads SGDLS; CDR2 reads YYNGEE. Trimming removed 0 bases from V and 5 bases from J, with 14 bases in between.

The chain is built from TRBV20-1 and TRBJ2-1; 8 bases fit TRBD2. Germline lookup yields CDR1 DFQATT and CDR2 SNEGSKA (reference sequence). The trim removed 0 bases at V and 6 bases at J, leaving 7 bases unmatched. This CDR3 region has 15 residues. The CDR3 here is CSARDSLAGTNEQFF. The CDR3 coding sequence is TGCAGTGCTAGAGATTCCCTAGCGGGTACCAATGAGCAGTTCTTC.

The J gene is TRBJ2-5, the V gene TRBV15; D is undetermined. CDR3 length: 12 residues. Germline V lookup: CDR1 LNHNV, CDR2 YYDKDF (reference sequence). Trimming left V 8 bases short and J 1 base short, with 8 bases between. Here the CDR3 DNA reads TGTGCCACCGAGGACCTCCAAGAGACCCAGTACTTC. Encoded protein: CATEDLQETQYF.

This clonotype occurred many times. V gene TRBV5-6 combines with J gene TRBJ2-1, with 8 bases matching TRBD1. The CDR3 has 13 residues. Germline assignment: CDR1 SGHDT and CDR2 YYEEEE. V shed 4 bases and J 6 bases; nucleotides not matched to a gene: 3. DNA for the CDR3: TGTGCCAGCAGCAGGACAGGGTTCAATGAGCAGTTCTTC. Residues: CASSRTGFNEQFF.

This clonotype showed up just a few times. The chain recombines TRBV7-9 with TRBJ2-7; D perhaps matches TRBD2 (5 bases). The CDR3 has 13 residues. Trimming took 8 bases from V and 5 from J, leaving 16 bases between them. Germline CDR1 SEHNR, CDR2 FQNEAQ (reference sequence). As DNA, the CDR3 is TGTGCCAGCGGCCACCGGGAACAGCACGAGCAGTACTTC. This gives the protein CASGHREQHEQYF. Drawing the rest from reference TRBV7-9 and TRBJ2-7, the complete variable domain is DTGVSQNPRHKITKRGQNVTFRCDPISEHNRLYWYRQTLGQGPEFLTYFQNEAQLEKSRLLSDRFSAERPKGSFSTLEIQRTEQGDSAMYLCASGHREQHEQYFGPGTRLTVT.

The chain uses TRBV7-9 and TRBJ2-2; D remains unclear. Trimming took off 3 bases at V and 3 bases at J, with 8 bases between the two ends. The CDR3 consists of 14 residues. The V gene's germline CDR1 is SEHNR and CDR2 FQNEAQ (reference sequence). In DNA form, the CDR3 reads TGTGCCAGCAGCTTTTCCGCTTACACCGGGGAGCTGTTTTTT. Protein product: CASSFSAYTGELFF.

This clonotype appeared a few times. The CDR3 loop reads CATSRDQPGFYYGYTF. The CDR3 DNA reads as TGTGCCACCAGCAGAGATCAACCGGGATTTTATTATGGCTACACCTTC. V gene TRBV15 combines with J gene TRBJ1-2; D is unresolved. The CDR3 contains 16 residues. The V end lost 0 bases, the J end lost 5 bases, and 16 bases lay between the germline ends. From germline, CDR1 is LNHNV and CDR2 YYDKDF (reference sequence).

Only a few counts were recorded for this clonotype. This chain connects TRBV28 to TRBJ2-5; tentatively, D is TRBD1 (7 bases). Germline V lookup: CDR1 MDHEN, CDR2 SYDVKM. The CDR3 is 13 residues long. Between the trimmed V and J ends, which lost 6 bases and 5 bases, there was a span of 13 bases. As DNA, the CDR3 is TGTGCCAGCAGCCCCGGGGGACAGGAGACCCAGTACTTC. It codes for CASSPGGQETQYF. Full variable domain (remainder filled in from reference TRBV28 and TRBJ2-5): DVKVTQSSRYLVKRTGEKVFLECVQDMDHENMFWYRQDPGLGLRLIYFSYDVKMKEKGDIPEGYSVSREKKERFSLILESASTNQTSMYLCASSPGGQETQYFGPGTRLLVL.